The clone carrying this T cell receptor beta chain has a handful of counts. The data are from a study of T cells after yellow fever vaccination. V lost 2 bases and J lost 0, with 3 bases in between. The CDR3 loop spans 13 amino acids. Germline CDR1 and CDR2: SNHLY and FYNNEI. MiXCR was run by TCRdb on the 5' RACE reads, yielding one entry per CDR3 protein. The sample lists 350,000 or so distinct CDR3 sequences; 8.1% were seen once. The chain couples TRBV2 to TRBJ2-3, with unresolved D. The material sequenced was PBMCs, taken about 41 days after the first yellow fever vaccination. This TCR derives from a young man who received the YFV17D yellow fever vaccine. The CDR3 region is CASSELSTDTQYF. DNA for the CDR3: TGTGCCAGCAGTGAACTTAGCACAGATACGCAGTATTTT. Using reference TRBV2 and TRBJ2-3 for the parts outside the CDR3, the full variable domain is EPEVTQTPSHQVTQMGQEVILRCVPISNHLYFYWYRQILGQKVEFLVSFYNNEISEKSEIFDDQFSVERPDGSNFTLKIRSTKLEDSAMYFCASSELSTDTQYFGPGTRLTVL.